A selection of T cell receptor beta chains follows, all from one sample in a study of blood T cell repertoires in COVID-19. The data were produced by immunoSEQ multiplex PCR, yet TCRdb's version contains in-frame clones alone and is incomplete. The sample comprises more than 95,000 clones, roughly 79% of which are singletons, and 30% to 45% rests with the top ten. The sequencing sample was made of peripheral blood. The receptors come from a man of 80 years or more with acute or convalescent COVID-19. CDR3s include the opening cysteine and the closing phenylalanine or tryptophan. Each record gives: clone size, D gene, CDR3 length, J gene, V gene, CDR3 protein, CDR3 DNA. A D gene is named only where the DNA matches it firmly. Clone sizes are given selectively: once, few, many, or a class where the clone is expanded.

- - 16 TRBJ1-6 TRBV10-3 CAISEPRGGTNSPLHF TGTGCCATCAGTGAGCCCCGCGGGGGAACTAATTCACCCCTCCACTTT
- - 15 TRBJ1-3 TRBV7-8 CASSFLLGAGNTIYF TGTGCCAGCAGCTTTCTTTTAGGGGCTGGAAACACCATATATTTT
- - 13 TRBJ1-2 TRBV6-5 CASRDTNNYGYTF TGTGCCAGCAGAGACACAAATAACTATGGCTACACCTTC
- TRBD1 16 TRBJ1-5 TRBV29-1 CSAATGGDGGNQPQHF TGCAGCGCCGCGACAGGGGGTGACGGGGGAAATCAGCCCCAGCATTTT
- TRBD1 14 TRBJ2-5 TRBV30 CAWRLRGNVETQYF TGTGCCTGGAGGCTCAGGGGGAATGTAGAGACCCAGTACTTC
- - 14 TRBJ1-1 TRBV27 CASSPWGLGTEAFF TGTGCCAGCAGTCCCTGGGGACTGGGCACTGAAGCTTTCTTT
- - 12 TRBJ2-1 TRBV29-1 CSVNGAYNEQFF TGCAGCGTTAACGGGGCCTACAATGAGCAGTTCTTC
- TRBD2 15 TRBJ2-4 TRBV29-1 CSVERLAGGPNIQYF TGCAGCGTCGAAAGACTAGCGGGAGGGCCAAACATTCAGTACTTC
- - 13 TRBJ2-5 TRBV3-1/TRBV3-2 CASSQVGRSAQYF TGTGCCAGCAGCCAAGTGGGTAGGAGTGCCCAGTACTTC
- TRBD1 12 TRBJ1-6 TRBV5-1 CASSITGDPLHF TGCGCCAGCAGCATTACAGGGGATCCCCTCCACTTT
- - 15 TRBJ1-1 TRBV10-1 CASSESRQGGTEAFF TGCGCCAGCAGTGAGTCGAGGCAGGGTGGTACTGAAGCTTTCTTT
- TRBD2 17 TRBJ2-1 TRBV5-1 CASSLDTGTSRYNEQFF TGCGCCAGCAGCTTAGACACCGGGACTAGCAGGTACAATGAGCAGTTCTTC
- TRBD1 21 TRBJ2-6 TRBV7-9 CASTVVLGTGALSSGANVLTF TGTGCCAGCACCGTGGTGCTGGGGACAGGGGCCTTGTCATCTGGGGCCAACGTCCTGACTTTC
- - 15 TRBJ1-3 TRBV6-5 CASSYQGFSGNTIYF TGTGCCAGCAGTTATCAGGGGTTCTCTGGAAACACCATATATTTT
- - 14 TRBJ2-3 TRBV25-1 CASGPRGSTDTQYF TGTGCCAGCGGCCCCCGGGGAAGCACAGATACGCAGTATTTT
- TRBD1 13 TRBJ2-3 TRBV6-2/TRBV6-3 CASSGQGTDTQYF TGTGCCAGCAGCGGACAGGGTACAGATACGCAGTATTTT
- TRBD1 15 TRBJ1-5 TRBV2 CASNENRGGNQPQHF TGTGCCAGCAATGAGAACAGGGGAGGCAATCAGCCCCAGCATTTT
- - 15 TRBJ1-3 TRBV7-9 CASSLLQNSGNTIYF TGTGCCAGCAGCTTATTACAGAACTCTGGAAACACCATATATTTT
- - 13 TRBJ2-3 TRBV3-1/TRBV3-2 CASSRQGPDTQYF TGTGCCAGCAGCAGGCAGGGGCCAGATACGCAGTATTTT
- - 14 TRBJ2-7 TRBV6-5 CASTPRGRVYEQYF TGTGCCAGCACCCCCCGCGGCAGGGTTTACGAGCAGTACTTC
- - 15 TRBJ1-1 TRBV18 CASSEPTDVRTEAFF TGTGCCAGCTCCGAACCGACAGATGTGAGGACTGAAGCTTTCTTT
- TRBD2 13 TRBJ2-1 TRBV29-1 CSVVTSSYRRRFF TGCAGCGTTGTGACTAGCAGCTACCGACGCAGGTTCTTC
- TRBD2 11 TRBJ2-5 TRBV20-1 CRPGRVETQYF TGCAGACCAGGGAGGGTAGAGACCCAGTACTTC
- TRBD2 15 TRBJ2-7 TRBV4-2 CASSQDVLAGGEQYF TGTGCCAGCAGCCAAGATGTCCTAGCGGGAGGCGAGCAGTACTTC
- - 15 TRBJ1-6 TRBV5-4 CASSPGVFGNSPLHF TGTGCCAGCAGCCCGGGGGTCTTTGGGAATTCACCCCTCCACTTT
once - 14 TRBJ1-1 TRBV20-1 CSASRGFTTTEAFF TGCAGTGCTAGTAGAGGTTTTACGACCACTGAAGCTTTCTTT
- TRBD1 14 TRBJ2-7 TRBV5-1 CASKSGTGSYEQYF TGCGCCAGCAAATCCGGGACAGGGTCCTACGAGCAGTACTTC
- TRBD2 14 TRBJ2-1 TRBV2 CASSRLAVYNEQFF TGTGCCAGCAGCCGACTAGCCGTTTACAATGAGCAGTTCTTC
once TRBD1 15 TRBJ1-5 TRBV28 CASSRDRGFNQPQHF TGTGCCAGCAGCCGGGACAGGGGGTTTAATCAGCCCCAGCATTTT
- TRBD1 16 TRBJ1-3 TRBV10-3 CAISQGVKISGNTIYF TGTGCCATTTCACAGGGGGTGAAGATCTCTGGAAACACCATATATTTT